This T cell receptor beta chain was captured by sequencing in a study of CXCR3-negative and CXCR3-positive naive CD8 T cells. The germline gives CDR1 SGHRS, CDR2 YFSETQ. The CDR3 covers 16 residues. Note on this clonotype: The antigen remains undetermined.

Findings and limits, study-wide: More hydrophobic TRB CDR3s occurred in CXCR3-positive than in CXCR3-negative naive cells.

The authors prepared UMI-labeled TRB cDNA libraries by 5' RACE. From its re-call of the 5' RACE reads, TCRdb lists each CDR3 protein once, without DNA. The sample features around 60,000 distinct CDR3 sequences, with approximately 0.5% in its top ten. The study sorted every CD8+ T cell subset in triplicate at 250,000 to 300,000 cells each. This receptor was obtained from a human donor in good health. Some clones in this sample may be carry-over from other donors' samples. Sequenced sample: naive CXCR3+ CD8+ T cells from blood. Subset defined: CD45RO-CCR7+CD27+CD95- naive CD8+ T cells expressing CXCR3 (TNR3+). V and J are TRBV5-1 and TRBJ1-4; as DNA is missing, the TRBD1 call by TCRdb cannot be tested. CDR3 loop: CASSLRPGQVVEKLFF.